These T cell receptor beta chains were read from a single sample in a study of beta chain features in type 1 diabetes. This table comes from immunoSEQ multiplex PCR, and its TCRdb copy is limited to in-frame clones, with some not included. The sample has roughly 150,000 clones; around 8% are singletons. Sequencing input: central memory CD4+ T cells from blood. The receptors here all came from a woman in her thirties or forties with type 1 diabetes. Both conserved end residues are part of each CDR3. A D gene is named only where the DNA matches it firmly. Size is stated for part of the rows, as once, few or many counts, or as a class when the clone is expanded.

j_call v_call clone_size d_call cdr3_aa cdr3_nt
TRBJ2-7 TRBV11-1 NA TRBD2 CASSPRAGNDEQYF TGTGCCAGCAGCCCCCGAGCGGGGAACGACGAGCAGTACTTC
TRBJ1-5 TRBV7-2 NA NA CASSLDGNQPQHF TGTGCCAGCAGCTTAGACGGTAATCAGCCCCAGCATTTT
TRBJ1-1 TRBV7-8 NA TRBD1 CASSFDRGNTEAFF TGTGCCAGCAGCTTCGACAGGGGGAACACTGAAGCTTTCTTT
TRBJ2-1 TRBV28 NA TRBD2 CASSLWGSTAGDEQFF TGTGCCAGCAGTTTATGGGGCAGCACCGCGGGGGATGAGCAGTTCTTC
TRBJ2-5 TRBV7-3 few TRBD2 CASSLPGLAGGETQYF TGTGCCAGCAGCTTACCGGGACTAGCAGGCGGAGAGACCCAGTACTTC
TRBJ1-5 TRBV11-2 NA NA CASSGTDNQPQHF TGTGCCAGCAGCGGGACTGACAATCAGCCCCAGCATTTT
TRBJ2-7 TRBV5-4 NA NA CASWPGNHRANEQYF TGTGCCAGCTGGCCCGGGAACCACCGGGCCAACGAGCAGTACTTC
TRBJ1-5 TRBV2 many NA CASSELGTYQPQHF TGTGCCAGCAGTGAATTGGGCACATATCAGCCCCAGCATTTT
TRBJ2-7 TRBV2 few NA CASIPLGAGRSYEQYF TGTGCCAGCATCCCCCTTGGGGCAGGGAGGTCCTACGAGCAGTACTTC
TRBJ2-5 TRBV28 NA NA CASSLATGLQETQYF TGTGCCAGCAGTTTAGCGACAGGACTCCAAGAGACCCAGTACTTC
TRBJ1-1 TRBV20-1 few NA CSARTGTQAFF TGCAGTGCTAGAACGGGAACTCAAGCTTTCTTT
TRBJ2-5 TRBV27 few NA CASSLLTRRETQYF TGTGCCAGCAGTTTATTGACCAGGAGGGAGACCCAGTACTTC
TRBJ2-7 TRBV28 few TRBD1 CASRTGQGFTEQYF TGTGCCAGCCGAACCGGACAGGGTTTTACCGAGCAGTACTTC
TRBJ2-7 TRBV28 NA TRBD1 CASSFKPGQGFHEQYF TGTGCCAGCAGTTTCAAACCGGGACAGGGGTTCCACGAGCAGTACTTC
TRBJ2-1 TRBV27 NA TRBD2 CASALADLYNEQFF TGTGCCAGCGCCCTAGCGGACCTGTACAATGAGCAGTTCTTC
TRBJ2-1 TRBV5-1 NA NA CASTVESEQFF TGCGCCAGCACCGTAGAGTCCGAGCAGTTCTTC
TRBJ2-2 TRBV30 NA TRBD2 CAFGLAVSNTGELFF TGTGCCTTCGGACTAGCGGTTTCGAACACCGGGGAGCTGTTTTTT
TRBJ1-6 TRBV7-2 NA NA CASSLALRGSPLHF TGTGCCAGCAGCTTAGCACTGCGGGGTTCACCCCTCCACTTT
TRBJ2-3 TRBV29-1 few TRBD1 CSVVTGGGTDTQYF TGCAGCGTTGTTACAGGGGGAGGCACAGATACGCAGTATTTT
TRBJ2-3 TRBV18 NA TRBD1 CASSLGTGRTDTQYF TGTGCCAGCTCGCTCGGGACAGGTCGGACAGATACGCAGTATTTT
TRBJ1-1 TRBV29-1 NA NA CSVVVGVNTEAFF TGCAGCGTTGTCGTAGGGGTGAACACTGAAGCTTTCTTT
TRBJ2-5 TRBV4-1 NA NA CASSQGSQVRTQYF TGCGCCAGCAGCCAAGGTAGTCAGGTCAGGACCCAGTACTTC